Given below is one TCR beta chain in context. The sample originates from a study of blood T cell repertoires in COVID-19. Study at large: The United States, Italy and Spain were the sources of the acute and convalescent COVID-19 samples. PBMCs, B-cell-depleted T cells, or T cells provided the cDNA or gDNA that made up the material.

Per the original data handling: Scientists estimated how many nucleated cells there were by amplifying reference gene primers. Some clones are missing from TCRdb's copy, which holds only in-frame ones; the method was immunoSEQ multiplex PCR. The V and J calls and the clone size are those of that table, but D and trimming were determined from the DNA. The sample gives over 200,000 clones, roughly four fifths of which show up once; about an eighth is in the top ten. The specimen sequenced was peripheral blood. This TCR was recovered from a woman between 40 and 50 years old with acute or convalescent COVID-19.

The CDR3 loop is CASSPRGAGGKETQYF. As DNA, the CDR3 is TGCGCCAGCAGCCCGAGAGGAGCGGGAGGTAAAGAGACCCAGTACTTC. The rearrangement links TRBV5-1 to TRBJ2-5; 9 nucleotides agree with TRBD2. CDR1 SGHRS and CDR2 YFSETQ come from the germline V gene. Unmatched junction bases numbered 10, after V lost 4 bases and J lost 3 bases. The CDR3 sequence is 16 residues long.